The 18 T cell receptor beta chains given below trace back to one sample, sequenced in a study of T-cell memory formation after mild COVID-19. TCRdb re-called the 5' RACE reads with MiXCR, one entry per CDR3 protein. This sample has approximately 300,000 distinct CDR3 sequences, with roughly a fifth found just once. Specimen: PBMCs or a T cell subset sorted from them (not recorded which). These receptors were collected from a man between 18 and 29 years old who had mild COVID-19 (a few samples of this study predate the infection). Cell type and time point are not known.

This chain connects TRBV7-6 to TRBJ1-5; 9 bases are a match to TRBD1. Germline-derived CDR1 and CDR2 are SGHVS and FNYEAQ. J was trimmed by 2 bases and V by 5 bases; bases with no gene match: 4. This CDR3 has 15 amino acids. The DNA of the CDR3 is TGTGCCAGCAGCCCGTGGGACAGGGGCAATCAGCCCCAGCATTTT. Translated: CASSPWDRGNQPQHF.

This clonotype was detected only a few times. The CDR3, as DNA: TGTGCCAGCACTAGTTCGCTTAGTGCAGATACGCAGTATTTT. Translation gives CASTSSLSADTQYF. This sequence joins TRBV7-8 and TRBJ2-3; D is unresolved. V lost 7 bases and J 4 bases, leaving 15 bases between the germline ends. This CDR3 has 14 residues. Germline lookup yields CDR1 SGHVS and CDR2 FQNEAQ.

This chain uses TRBV12-3 or TRBV12-4 with TRBJ2-2, with 7 bases matching TRBD1. Germline trimming cut 2 bases from V and 6 bases from J; bases unmatched to any gene: 9. This CDR3 is built from 16 residues. This CDR3 is CASSLNAGGVAGELFF. The CDR3 bases are TGTGCCAGCAGTTTAAACGCAGGGGGAGTTGCCGGGGAGCTGTTTTTT.

The chain carries TRBV6-5 and TRBJ1-3; D possibly corresponds to TRBD1 (5 bases). The germline V gene encodes CDR1 MNHEY and CDR2 SVGAGI. Trimming shortened V by 5 bases and J by 0 bases, and 11 bases separated the two germline ends. The CDR3 extends over 15 amino acids. The CDR3 bases are TGTGCCAGCAGTATGGGGACGAGCTCTGGAAACACCATATATTTT. This sequence encodes CASSMGTSSGNTIYF.

The chain recombines TRBV6-1 with TRBJ2-7; 9 bases are shared with TRBD1. Unmatched junction bases numbered 1, after V lost 1 base and J lost 6 bases. The germline CDR1 and CDR2 sequences are MNHNS and SASEGT. This CDR3 has 13 amino acids. CDR3 nucleotides: TGTGCCAGCAGTGAAGGGACAGGGGTCGAGCAGTACTTC. It translates to CASSEGTGVEQYF.

This chain connects TRBV18 to TRBJ1-1; a weak D match, TRBD1 (5 bases). Germline-derived CDR1 and CDR2 are KGHSH and LQKENI. The V end lost 3 bases, the J end lost 4 bases, and 9 bases lay between the germline ends. The CDR3 covers 13 residues. This CDR3 reads CASSPRQITEAFF. DNA for the CDR3: TGTGCCAGCTCACCGCGACAGATCACTGAAGCTTTCTTT.

A few counts support this clonotype. V and J are TRBV4-3 and TRBJ2-7, with 11 bases fitting TRBD1. Trimming removed 3 bases from V and 2 bases from J; junction bases left unmatched: 9. The CDR3 contains 17 residues. Per the germline V gene, CDR1 is LGHNA and CDR2 is YSLEER. CDR3 amino acids: CASSQEGSGQGAYEQYF. The DNA of the CDR3 is TGCGCCAGCAGCCAGGAGGGCTCGGGACAGGGGGCCTACGAGCAGTACTTC.

The table lists this clonotype with a few counts. V usage is TRBV5-1 and J usage is TRBJ2-7; TRBD2 is a possible D gene (6 bases). CDR1 is SGHRS and CDR2 is YFSETQ in the germline V gene. V lost 4 bases, J lost 2 bases, and 16 bases lay in between. The CDR3 length is 15 residues. CDR3 coding DNA: TGCGCCAGCAGCGGGGCCGTGGGGGGTCCCTACGAGCAGTACTTC. As protein: CASSGAVGGPYEQYF.

Only a few counts were recorded for this clonotype. The rearrangement uses TRBV9 and TRBJ2-7, with D possibly TRBD1 on 5 matching bases. Trimming left V 2 bases short and J 1 base short, with 16 bases between. The CDR3 is 16 residues long. The germline V gene encodes CDR1 SGDLS and CDR2 YYNGEE. CDR3 in amino acids: CASSVGARSGSYEQYF. The DNA for the CDR3 is TGTGCCAGCAGCGTTGGGGCGAGATCCGGATCCTACGAGCAGTACTTC.

The chain couples TRBV20-1 to TRBJ2-2; 7 nucleotides align to TRBD2. The CDR3 contains 13 residues. V lost 4 bases to trimming and J lost 7 bases; unmatched junction nucleotides: 6. Germline-derived CDR1 and CDR2 are DFQATT and SNEGSKA (reference sequence). The CDR3 bases are TGCAGTGCTAACCGGGGGGTCGTCGGGGAGCTGTTTTTT. Translated: CSANRGVVGELFF.

This clonotype came up a few times. The J gene is TRBJ2-7, the V gene TRBV7-2; maybe TRBD1 (5 bases). V was shortened by 0 bases and J by 5 bases, with 14 bases between the two germline ends. Germline CDR1 is SGHTA and CDR2 is FQGNSA. The CDR3 is 15 amino acids. CDR3 sequence (DNA): TGTGCCAGCAGCTTAGCGGGGCCCCTCTACAACGAGCAGTACTTC. This encodes CASSLAGPLYNEQYF.

This clonotype was seen only a few times. The genes are TRBV5-5 and TRBJ1-1, with 8 bases aligning to TRBD1. The V segment lost 4 bases and the J segment 4 bases; nucleotides outside the gene matches: 6. CDR1 is SGHKS and CDR2 is YYEKEE in the germline V gene (reference sequence). There are 14 residues in the CDR3. CDR3 sequence reads: CASSRGQGLTEAFF. Written as DNA, the CDR3 is TGTGCCAGCAGCCGTGGACAGGGACTCACTGAAGCTTTCTTT.

The chain has TRBV20-1 and TRBJ1-5; no clear D. CDR1 and CDR2 (germline): DFQATT, SNEGSKA (reference sequence). Deletions cut 0 bases from V and 2 bases from J, with 8 bases between. The CDR3 is made up of 14 amino acids. Here the CDR3 reads CSARDPTGNQPQHF. The DNA of the CDR3 is TGCAGTGCTAGAGATCCGACGGGCAATCAGCCCCAGCATTTT.

The gene calls are TRBV27 and TRBJ2-3; weak D call: TRBD2 (6 bases). CDR1 is MNHEY and CDR2 is SMNVEV in the germline V gene (reference sequence). V shed 6 bases and J shed 10 bases, with 23 bases lying between them. The length of the CDR3 is 15 residues. CDR3 nucleotide sequence: TGTGCCAGCAGCCGGGGACTCGCCCGGCCCTTGGCGCAGTATTTT. Protein sequence: CASSRGLARPLAQYF.

This clonotype was observed a few times. An end of the junction differs from the germline gene, which may be a read error. The V gene is TRBV11-3, the J gene TRBJ2-3; possibly TRBD1 for D (5 bases). The CDR3 is made up of 12 amino acids. Germline V CDR1 and CDR2: SGHNT, YENEEA. The CDR3 loop is CTSVQDTDTQYF. The CDR3 coding sequence is TGTACCAGCGTACAGGACACAGATACGCAGTATTTT.

This rearrangement joins TRBV7-2 to TRBJ2-3; D not resolved. CDR3 length: 13 residues. CDR1 SGHTA and CDR2 FQGNSA come from the germline V gene. Between the trimmed V and J ends, which lost 4 bases and 5 bases, there was a span of 10 bases. CDR3 protein: CASSSLSGDTQYF. The CDR3 bases are TGTGCCAGCAGCTCTCTGTCGGGAGATACGCAGTATTTT.

This clonotype was seen a handful of times. This chain connects TRBV4-1 to TRBJ2-3; 7 nucleotides agree with TRBD1. Unmatched junction bases numbered 11, after V lost 4 bases and J lost 1 base. Germline-derived CDR1 and CDR2 are MGHRA and YSYEKL. This CDR3 region has 17 residues. The CDR3 spells CASSPKGGRVGTDTQYF. DNA of the CDR3: TGCGCCAGCAGCCCCAAAGGGGGCAGGGTCGGCACAGATACGCAGTATTTT.

This rearrangement joins TRBV2 to TRBJ1-1; possibly TRBD1 for D (6 bases). The ends were cut back, 5 bases at V and 1 base at J, with 11 bases in the middle. There are 14 residues in the CDR3. Germline V gene lookup returns CDR1 SNHLY and CDR2 FYNNEI. DNA of the CDR3: TGTGCCAGCAGTAGTGCGGGGGCGAACACTGAAGCTTTCTTT. It specifies CASSSAGANTEAFF.